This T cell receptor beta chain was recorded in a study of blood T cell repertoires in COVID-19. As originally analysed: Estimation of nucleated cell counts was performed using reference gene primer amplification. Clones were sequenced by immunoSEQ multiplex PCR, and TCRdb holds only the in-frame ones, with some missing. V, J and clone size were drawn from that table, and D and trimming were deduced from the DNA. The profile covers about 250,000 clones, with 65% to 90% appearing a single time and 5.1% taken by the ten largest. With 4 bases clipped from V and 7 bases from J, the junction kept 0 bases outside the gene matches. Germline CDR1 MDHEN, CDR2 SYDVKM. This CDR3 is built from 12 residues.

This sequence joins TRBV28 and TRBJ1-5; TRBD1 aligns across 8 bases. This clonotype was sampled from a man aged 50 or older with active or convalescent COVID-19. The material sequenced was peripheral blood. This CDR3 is CASSSGGQPQHF. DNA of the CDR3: TGTGCCAGCAGTTCAGGGGGCCAGCCCCAGCATTTT.